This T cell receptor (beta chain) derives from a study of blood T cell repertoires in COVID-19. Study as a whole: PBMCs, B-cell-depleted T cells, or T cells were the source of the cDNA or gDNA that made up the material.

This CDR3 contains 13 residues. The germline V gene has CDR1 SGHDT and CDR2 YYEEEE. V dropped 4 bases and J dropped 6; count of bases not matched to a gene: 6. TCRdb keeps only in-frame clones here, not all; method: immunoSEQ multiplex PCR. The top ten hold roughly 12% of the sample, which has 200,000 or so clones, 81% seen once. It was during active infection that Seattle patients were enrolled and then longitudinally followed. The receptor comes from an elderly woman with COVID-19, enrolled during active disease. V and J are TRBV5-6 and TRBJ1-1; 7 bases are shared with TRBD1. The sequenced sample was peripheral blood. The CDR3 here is CASSQQGRSEAFF. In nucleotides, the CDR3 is TGTGCCAGCAGCCAACAGGGGAGGTCTGAAGCTTTCTTT.